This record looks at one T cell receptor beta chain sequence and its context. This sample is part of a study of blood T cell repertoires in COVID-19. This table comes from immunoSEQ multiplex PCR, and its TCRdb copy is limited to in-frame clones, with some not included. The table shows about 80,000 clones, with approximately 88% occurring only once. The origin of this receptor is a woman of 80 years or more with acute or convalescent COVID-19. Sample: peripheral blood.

This CDR3 reads CRPGLLYEQYF. In DNA form, the CDR3 reads TGCAGGCCGGGACTTTTATACGAGCAGTACTTC. This chain links TRBV20-1 with TRBJ2-7; a possible D gene is TRBD2 (6 bases). In germline, CDR1 is DFQATT, CDR2 SNEGSKA (reference sequence). The CDR3 covers 11 residues.